The text below deals with one TCR beta chain. Produced via immunoSEQ multiplex PCR; TCRdb's table is partial and in-frame only. The repertoire holds roughly 250,000 clones, approximately 85% seen once, with 0.87% in the top ten. These data are taken from a study of blood T cell repertoires in COVID-19. The overall study: The origin of the acute and convalescent COVID-19 samples was the United States, Italy and Spain.

Germline V gene data show CDR1 as SQVTM and CDR2 as ANQGSEA. The trim removed 5 bases at V and 3 bases at J, leaving 4 bases unmatched. CDR3 length: 13 residues. This receptor was identified in a human donor with COVID-19, enrolled during active disease. The donor label of this sample is uncertain. The chain uses TRBV29-1 and TRBJ2-7; 10 bases align to TRBD1. Material: peripheral blood. DNA of the CDR3: TGCAGCGTTCTTAGGACAGGGGGCTACGAGCAGTACTTC. Translated, it gives CSVLRTGGYEQYF.